This TCR beta chain was retrieved from a study of cytomegalovirus exposure and HLA in healthy donors. The overall study: Caucasian-associated ancestry cluster membership applied to about 77% of nearly 400 genotyped donors. Study-level points and caveats: Immune exposure was documented only through CMV serostatus. In a later analysis, HLA-associated beta chains showed higher expansion and lower generation probabilities than comparable chains.

The PCR was carried out with 60 Vbeta primers and 13 Jbeta primers. Some clones are missing from TCRdb's copy, which holds only in-frame ones; the method was immunoSEQ multiplex PCR. Of about 130,000 clones listed, around 10% were seen once; the top ten hold roughly 6.4%. CDR1 and CDR2 (germline): SGHRS, YFSETQ. V gave up 1 base and J gave up 2 bases; unmatched junction bases: 11. CDR3 size: 17 residues. This clone showed up just a few times. What it binds is unknown. The rearrangement joins TRBV5-1 to TRBJ2-7, with 8 positions matching TRBD1. Sequenced input: PBMCs. This TCR was sampled from a woman between 35 and 50 years old in good health and CMV-seropositive. The CDR3: CASSLRQGFFTPYEQYF. In DNA form, the CDR3 reads TGCGCCAGCAGCTTGAGACAGGGGTTTTTTACACCCTACGAGCAGTACTTC.